One sample yielded the 7 T cell receptor beta chains listed below, sequenced in a study of T cell repertoires in cytomegalovirus infection (dated by TCRdb to 2018 to 2020). Interpreted using the paper, the treatment or condition label stands for: in vitro stimulation with specific CMV peptide epitopes to enrich CMV-specific T cells. No antigen is known for these receptors. Sequencing took place on an Illumina HiSeq 1500. TCRdb ran its own pipeline on the public reads, namely fastp trimming at Q25 and MiXCR clone calling, and kept in-frame beta chains. A single entry per CDR3 protein holds the most common genes and DNA from its merged rows. The sample profile shows about 360,000 distinct CDR3 sequences; about 34% of them were found once. Of the sample, about 13% is held by the ten largest clones. Specimen: cultured PBMCs, collected from culture after CMV antigen stimulation. Every receptor here comes from a human donor in good health (CMV status not recorded). Some clones in this sample may be carry-over from other donors' samples.

This clonotype was seen more than once but under ten times. The chain couples TRBV12-3 or TRBV12-4 to TRBJ1-2; 7 bases align to TRBD1. The CDR3 has 16 amino acids. After removal of 1 base from V and 7 bases from J, the junction contained 12 bases not matched to a gene. The CDR3 region has the DNA TGTGCCAGCAGTTTAGGACAGGGAGTAGAACTATCTGGCTACACCTTC. Translated: CASSLGQGVELSGYTF.

Here the CDR3 reads CASSFLGGMNSPLHF. CDR3 DNA sequence: TGTGCCAGCAGTTTTCTAGGGGGCATGAATTCACCCCTCCACTTT. V is TRBV7-2 and J is TRBJ1-6; 7 bases agree with TRBD1. The CDR3 spans 15 residues. Losses at the gene ends were 6 bases for V and 7 bases for J; bases not matched to a gene: 9. CDR1 SGHTA and CDR2 FQGNSA come from the germline V gene. Drawing the rest from reference TRBV7-2 and TRBJ1-6, the complete variable domain is GAGVSQSPSNKVTEKGKDVELRCDPISGHTALYWYRQSLGQGLEFLIYFQGNSAPDKSGLPSDRFSAERTGGSVSTLTIQRTQQEDSAVYLCASSFLGGMNSPLHFGNGTRLTVT.

The chain has TRBV6-2 or TRBV6-3 and TRBJ1-4; D ambiguous. There are 14 residues in the CDR3. V was clipped by 8 bases and J by 10 bases, with 20 bases between them. The germline gives CDR1 MNHEY, CDR2 SVGEGT. The CDR3 sequence is CASWSTDHGVKLFF. The CDR3, as DNA: TGTGCCAGCTGGAGTACCGACCACGGGGTAAAACTGTTTTTT.

The rearrangement joins TRBV28 to TRBJ1-2; 7 bases align to TRBD1. This CDR3 has 19 residues. Germline lookup yields CDR1 MDHEN and CDR2 SYDVKM. The ends lost 4 bases at V and 2 bases at J; junction bases unmatched: 19. The CDR3 region is CASSSAPQGETLTNYGYTF. The CDR3 DNA is TGTGCCAGCAGTTCCGCCCCCCAGGGGGAGACCTTGACGAACTATGGCTACACCTTC.

The chain couples TRBV7-9 to TRBJ2-5; TRBD2 matches at 7 bases. The CDR3 spans 16 residues. V lost 2 bases, J lost 2 bases, and 8 bases stayed unmatched. The germline V gene encodes CDR1 SEHNR and CDR2 FQNEAQ (reference sequence). CDR3 sequence: CASSLNGAGLQETQYF. The CDR3 nucleotides are TGTGCCAGCAGCTTAAACGGAGCGGGGTTACAAGAGACCCAGTACTTC.

The CDR3 coding sequence is TGTGCCAGTAGTCGGACCCAACCAGGCAATCAGCCCCAGCATTTT. Protein product: CASSRTQPGNQPQHF. The rearrangement joins TRBV19 to TRBJ1-5; D is unresolved. Germline lookup yields CDR1 LNHDA and CDR2 SQIVND (reference sequence). The CDR3 loop spans 15 amino acids. V was trimmed by 5 bases and J by 2 bases, leaving 13 bases between them. Full variable domain (rest looked up from reference TRBV19 and TRBJ1-5): DGGITQSPKYLFRKEGQNVTLSCEQNLNHDAMYWYRQDPGQGLRLIYYSQIVNDFQKGDIAEGYSVSREKKESFPLTVTSAQKNPTAFYLCASSRTQPGNQPQHFGDGTRLSIL.

This clonotype has a count of ten or more. The gene calls are TRBV7-2 and TRBJ2-3; 9 bases map to TRBD1. Germline V gene sequence: CDR1 SGHTA, CDR2 FQGNSA. The ends lost 4 bases at V and 6 bases at J; junction bases unmatched: 23. The CDR3 is 20 amino acids. CDR3 nucleotides: TGTGCCAGCAGCTCCAGATTTTACAGGGACAGGGAAGGGTCCAGGGATACGCAGTATTTT. Translating gives CASSSRFYRDREGSRDTQYF.